This TCR beta chain was observed in a study of blood T cell repertoires in COVID-19. Study at large: Some COVID-19 samples were acute and others convalescent; all came from the United States, Italy and Spain. PBMCs, B-cell-depleted T cells, or T cells were the source of the cDNA or gDNA that made up the material.

Original methodology: How many nucleated cells were present was estimated from reference gene primer amplification. Generated by immunoSEQ multiplex PCR, the TCRdb table keeps only in-frame clones and is missing some. V and J calls and clone size are copied from that table; D and trimming were computed from the DNA. This table holds 120,000 to 150,000 clones, more than 75% found once. This TCR was recovered from a human donor in a cohort sampled during active COVID-19. The specimen sequenced was peripheral blood.

CDR3 region: CASSQTSGGRYNEQFF. The DNA for the CDR3 is TGTGCCAGCAGCCAGACTAGCGGGGGGAGATACAATGAGCAGTTCTTC. This chain joins TRBV3-1 (or the pseudogene TRBV3-2) and TRBJ2-1, with 13 bases that match TRBD2. The V gene end was trimmed by 3 bases and the J gene end by 4 bases; junction bases not matched to a gene: 3. Germline V gene lookup returns CDR1 LGHDT and CDR2 YNNKEL (reference sequence). The CDR3 has 16 amino acids.